One sample yielded the 13 T cell receptor beta chains listed below, sequenced in a study of cytomegalovirus exposure and HLA in healthy donors. The PCR used 60 Vbeta and 13 Jbeta primers. Assay: immunoSEQ multiplex PCR; the TCRdb copy retains only in-frame clones and omits some. The table includes approximately 190,000 clones, 80% to 85% detected once. Sequencing used PBMCs. The source is a man aged 35 to 55 in good health and CMV-seropositive.

The V and J genes are TRBV9 and TRBJ2-2; possible D gene TRBD1, 6 bases. The CDR3 is 14 residues long. Trimming removed 7 bases from V and 5 bases from J, with 15 bases in between. CDR1 SGDLS and CDR2 YYNGEE come from the germline V gene. The CDR3: CASRRGGETGELFF. In DNA form, the CDR3 reads TGTGCCAGCCGCAGGGGTGGGGAAACCGGGGAGCTGTTTTTT. Variable domain in full (rest from reference TRBV9 and TRBJ2-2): DSGVTQTPKHLITATGQRVTLRCSPRSGDLSVYWYQQSLDQGLQFLIQYYNGEERAKGNILERFSAQQFPDLHSELNLSSLELGDSALYFCASRRGGETGELFFGEGSRLTVL.

The genes are TRBV7-8 and TRBJ2-3; 8 bases map to TRBD2. This CDR3 has 18 amino acids. Germline V gene sequence: CDR1 SGHVS, CDR2 FQNEAQ. The J segment lost 2 bases and the V segment lost 5 bases, leaving 15 bases of the junction unmatched. The CDR3 reads CASSHGLAETLFTDTQYF. CDR3 nucleotide sequence: TGTGCCAGCAGCCATGGACTAGCAGAAACACTTTTCACAGATACGCAGTATTTT.

The V and J genes are TRBV9 and TRBJ2-3; 7 bases are a match to TRBD2. The CDR3 covers 15 residues. The trim removed 0 bases at V and 5 bases at J, leaving 6 bases unmatched. Germline V CDR1 and CDR2: SGDLS, YYNGEE. CDR3 coding DNA: TGTGCCAGCAGCGTAGTGACGGGGGGAAAAGATACGCAGTATTTT. Its translation: CASSVVTGGKDTQYF. The full variable domain, its missing parts supplied by reference TRBV9 and TRBJ2-3, is DSGVTQTPKHLITATGQRVTLRCSPRSGDLSVYWYQQSLDQGLQFLIQYYNGEERAKGNILERFSAQQFPDLHSELNLSSLELGDSALYFCASSVVTGGKDTQYFGPGTRLTVL.

This clone appeared once. At one boundary the junction diverges from the germline segment, which might be a read error. Other nucleotide sequences from this sample produce the same CDR3. The chain links TRBV5-1 to TRBJ2-7; TRBD1 might be the D (6 bases). This CDR3 region has 16 residues. CDR1 is SGHRS and CDR2 is YFSETQ in the germline V gene. This CDR3 is CASSSRPLDSSYEQYF. Written as DNA, the CDR3 is TGCGCTAGCAGCTCGCGCCCCCTGGACAGCTCCTACGAGCAGTACTTC. Variable domain in full (rest from reference TRBV5-1 and TRBJ2-7): KAGVTQTPRYLIKTRGQQVTLSCSPISGHRSVSWYQQTPGQGLQFLFEYFSETQRNKGNFPGRFSGRQFSNSRSEMNVSTLELGDSALYLCASSSRPLDSSYEQYFGPGTRLTVT.

The gene calls are TRBV27 and TRBJ2-5; D might be TRBD2 (6 bases). Judging by the DNA end, TRBJ2-7 fits better; the J call may be wrong. The germline gives CDR1 MNHEY, CDR2 SMNVEV (reference sequence). This CDR3 has 12 residues. DNA of the CDR3: TGTGCCAGCAGTTTGGAGGGGTACGAGCAGTACTTC. It yields the protein CASSLEGYEQYF.

This clone was observed a few times. This chain uses TRBV2 with TRBJ2-5; D is possibly TRBD1 (5 bases). CDR1 SNHLY and CDR2 FYNNEI come from the germline V gene. CDR3 size: 12 residues. Trimming shortened V by 3 bases and J by 9 bases, and 11 bases separated the two germline ends. The chain's CDR3 is CASSDSGKAQYF. In nucleotides, the CDR3 is TGTGCCAGCAGTGATTCAGGGAAGGCCCAGTACTTC.

A note on this clone: This likely comes from a read error, as the CDR3 has no conserved phenylalanine or tryptophan at its end. Because the CDR3's place on the DNA is in doubt, the DNA is left out and the CDR3 is given as listed by TCRdb. This chain links TRBV15 with TRBJ1-1; TRBD1 is the table's D call and was not checked against the DNA. The CDR3 has 16 amino acids, counting both end residues. The germline gives CDR1 LNHNV, CDR2 YYDKDF (reference sequence). The CDR3 region is CATSRVRLDSGGGLRS.

This chain connects TRBV19 to TRBJ2-7, with 7 bases lining up with TRBD1. The CDR3 consists of 14 residues. CDR1 is LNHDA and CDR2 is SQIVND in the germline V gene (reference sequence). V trimming: 3 bases; J trimming: 0 bases; junction bases outside the gene matches: 2. The CDR3 spells CASSIGTASYEQYF. The CDR3 nucleotides read TGTGCCAGTAGTATCGGGACAGCCTCCTACGAGCAGTACTTC.

V and J are TRBV29-1 and TRBJ2-3; D gene unclear. The CDR3 loop spans 13 amino acids. CDR1 is SQVTM, CDR2 ANQGSEA, per germline. V lost 0 bases and J lost 14, with 18 bases in between. CDR3 in amino acids: CSVEDPPSVPGYF. DNA for the CDR3: TGCAGCGTTGAAGATCCCCCCAGCGTACCGGGGTATTTT.

In this sample, this clone turned up once. The chain couples TRBV21-1 to TRBJ2-2; the table's D call TRBD2 went unverified against the DNA. TRBV21-1 is termed a pseudogene. The CDR3 is 15 amino acids. CDR3 in DNA: TGTGCCAGCAGCAAAGGGGCTAGCGGGGGTGGGGAGCTGTTTTTT. This codes for CASSKGASGGGELFF.

This clone has just a few counts. At the DNA level, this CDR3 is encoded by other sequences in the same sample as well. The V gene is TRBV9, the J gene TRBJ2-7, with 8 bases fitting TRBD1. This CDR3 spans 14 amino acids. Losses at the gene ends were 0 bases for V and 3 bases for J; bases not matched to a gene: 2. Germline values: CDR1 SGDLS, CDR2 YYNGEE. CDR3 nucleotides: TGTGCCAGCAGCGTAGCTACAGGGGGCTACGAGCAGTACTTC. Translated, it gives CASSVATGGYEQYF. Using reference TRBV9 and TRBJ2-7 for the parts outside the CDR3, the full variable domain is DSGVTQTPKHLITATGQRVTLRCSPRSGDLSVYWYQQSLDQGLQFLIQYYNGEERAKGNILERFSAQQFPDLHSELNLSSLELGDSALYFCASSVATGGYEQYFGPGTRLTVT.

As concerns this clone: One junction end disagrees with the germline gene, perhaps due to a read error. Other DNA variants within this sample encode the same CDR3. V usage is TRBV30 and J usage is TRBJ1-1; D gene unclear. Germline CDR1 and CDR2: GTSNPN and SVGIG (reference sequence). The CDR3 is 12 residues long. The DNA of the CDR3 is TGCGCCTGGAGTCCATTGAACACTGAAGCTTTCTTT. Translated, it gives CAWSPLNTEAFF.

The rearrangement joins TRBV5-4 to TRBJ1-6; 9 bases are shared with TRBD1. Germline lookup yields CDR1 SGHNT and CDR2 YYREEE (reference sequence). The CDR3 covers 16 residues. J was trimmed by 9 bases and V by 0 bases; bases with no gene match: 7. CDR3 DNA sequence: TGTGCCAGCAGCTTGGAAGCCGGGACAGGGAGTTCACCCCTCCACTTT. Protein sequence: CASSLEAGTGSSPLHF. The full variable domain, rest sourced from reference TRBV5-4 and TRBJ1-6, is ETGVTQSPTHLIKTRGQQVTLRCSSQSGHNTVSWYQQALGQGPQFIFQYYREEENGRGNFPPRFSGLQFPNYSSELNVNALELDDSALYLCASSLEAGTGSSPLHFGNGTRLTVT.